The TCR beta chain described here comes from a study of beta chain features in type 1 diabetes. V was clipped by 7 bases and J by 9 bases, with 18 bases between them. Germline lookup yields CDR1 SNHLY and CDR2 FYNNEI. The CDR3 contains 13 residues. The whole isolated RNA underwent reverse transcription, so sequencing captured expressed TCRB transcripts. The data were produced by immunoSEQ multiplex PCR, yet TCRdb's version contains in-frame clones alone and is incomplete. The sample has fewer than 550,000 clones, approximately 10% seen once. The source material was naive CD4+ T cells from blood. The chain carries TRBV2 and TRBJ2-5, with a weak D call TRBD2 (6 bases). The TCR was taken from a woman aged 18-29 years in good health. The DNA for the CDR3 is TGTGCCAGCACCGTGACGGGGCGCGGGGCCCAGTACTTC. This sequence encodes CASTVTGRGAQYF.